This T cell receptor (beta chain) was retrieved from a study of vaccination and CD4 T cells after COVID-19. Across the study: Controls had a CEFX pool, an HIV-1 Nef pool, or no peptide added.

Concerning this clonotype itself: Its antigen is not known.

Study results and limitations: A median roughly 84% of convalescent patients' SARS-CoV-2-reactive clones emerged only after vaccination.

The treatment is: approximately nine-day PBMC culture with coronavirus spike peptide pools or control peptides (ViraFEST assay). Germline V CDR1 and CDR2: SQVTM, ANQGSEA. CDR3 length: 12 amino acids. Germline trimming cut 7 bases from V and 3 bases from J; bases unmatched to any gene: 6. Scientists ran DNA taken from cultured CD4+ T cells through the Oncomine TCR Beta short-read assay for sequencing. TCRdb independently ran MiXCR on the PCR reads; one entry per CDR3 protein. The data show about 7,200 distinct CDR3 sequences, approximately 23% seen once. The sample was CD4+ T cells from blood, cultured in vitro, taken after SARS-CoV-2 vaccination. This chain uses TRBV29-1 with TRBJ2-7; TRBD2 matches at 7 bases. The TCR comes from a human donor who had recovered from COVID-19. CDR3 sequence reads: CSAESGGYEQYF. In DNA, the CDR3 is TGCAGCGCTGAGTCGGGGGGCTACGAGCAGTACTTC.